This T cell receptor beta chain was observed in a study of CD8 T cells in Susac syndrome. Overall study: Susac syndrome patients were untreated, on corticosteroids with some adding intravenous immunoglobulin, or on intravenous immunoglobulin only.

Roughly 0.45 to 1 ug RNA was reverse transcribed with random hexamers. Via MiXCR, TCRdb re-called the immunoSEQ multiplex PCR reads, giving one row per CDR3 protein. The sample consists of 180,000 or so distinct CDR3 sequences, roughly 94% of them appearing once. As concerns this clonotype: Germline is not matched at one junction end, which may reflect a read error.

Sequencing input: CD4+ T cells from PBMCs. The clonotype was recovered from a human donor with Susac syndrome.

The CDR3 coding sequence is TGTGCCAGCAGCTTGGGAACAGCCTCCAACGAGCAGTACTTC. Amino acids: CASSLGTASNEQYF. The V gene is TRBV7-2, the J gene TRBJ2-7; D is unresolved. The CDR3 is 14 amino acids. Germline CDR1 reads SGHTA; CDR2 reads FQGNSA.